The rows below give T cell receptor beta chains drawn from one sample of a study of T cell clones after liver transplantation. Here immunoSEQ multiplex PCR was the method, and the copy in TCRdb shows in-frame clones only, minus some. This table has about 20,000 clones, more than 65% appearing once. Here the sequenced sample was CD8+ T cells from blood, taken 54 months after liver transplant. These receptors were collected from a human patient who received a liver transplant. The graft donor may account for some of the T cells. Each CDR3 is given with its conserved first and last residue. D genes are given only for firm matches. Clone sizes are given selectively: once, few, many, or a class where the clone is expanded.

J gene,D gene,V gene,clone size,CDR3 protein,CDR3 DNA
TRBJ1-4,-,TRBV9,-,CASGGEPEKLFF,TGTGCCAGCGGGGGAGAACCTGAAAAACTGTTTTTT
TRBJ1-1,-,TRBV5-4,few,CASSLDSATNTEAFF,TGTGCCAGCAGCTTGGATTCGGCTACTAACACTGAAGCTTTCTTT
TRBJ2-5,-,TRBV11-2,-,CASSPGLQETQYF,TGTGCCAGCAGCCCGGGACTCCAAGAGACCCAGTACTTC
TRBJ1-5,-,TRBV6-4,-,CASPNGSKDGPGPQHF,TGTGCCAGCCCGAATGGGTCCAAGGACGGCCCTGGCCCCCAGCATTTT
TRBJ1-5,-,TRBV4-3,few,CASSQDPGPWPQHF,TGCGCCAGCAGCCAAGATCCAGGCCCCTGGCCCCAGCATTTT
TRBJ2-2,TRBD1,TRBV28,-,CASSPRQGNTGELFF,TGTGCCAGCAGTCCGCGACAGGGGAACACCGGGGAGCTGTTTTTT
TRBJ1-6,-,TRBV4-1,-,CASSQVGRVSYNSPLHF,TGCGCCAGCAGCCAAGTAGGTCGGGTCTCCTATAATTCACCCCTCCACTTT
TRBJ1-4,-,TRBV6-5,-,CASRLQGATNEKLFF,TGTGCCAGCAGACTACAGGGAGCAACTAATGAAAAACTGTTTTTT
TRBJ2-7,-,TRBV27,-,CASSFYSGYEQYF,TGTGCCAGCAGTTTTTATTCGGGGTACGAGCAGTACTTC
TRBJ2-7,-,TRBV7-2,-,CASSPGGQKEQYF,TGTGCCAGCAGTCCGGGGGGCCAGAAGGAGCAGTACTTC
TRBJ2-7,-,TRBV6-1,-,CASRGRTDSYEQYF,TGTGCCAGCAGGGGAAGGACAGATTCCTACGAGCAGTACTTC
TRBJ1-5,-,TRBV30,-,CAWVPAGYVNQPQHF,TGTGCCTGGGTCCCCGCCGGGTACGTCAATCAGCCCCAGCATTTT
TRBJ2-2,TRBD1,TRBV2,-,CASSSGTGFDTGELFF,TGTGCCAGCAGTTCCGGGACAGGGTTCGACACCGGGGAGCTGTTTTTT
TRBJ1-4,-,TRBV6-6,-,CASSSFSGNILFF,TGTGCCAGCAGTTCTTTCTCAGGGAATATACTGTTTTTT
TRBJ1-1,TRBD1,TRBV5-1,-,CASSVTGGASTEAFF,TGCGCCAGCAGTGTGACAGGGGGCGCGTCCACTGAAGCTTTCTTT
TRBJ2-2,-,TRBV7-9,-,CASSLLPVANTGELFF,TGTGCCAGCAGCTTACTGCCAGTCGCGAACACCGGGGAGCTGTTTTTT